This TCR beta chain was found in a study of T cells in Graves' hyperthyroidism and ophthalmopathy. V dropped 10 bases and J dropped 11 bases, with 17 bases sitting between them. The CDR3 runs 11 residues. CDR1 LNHDA and CDR2 SQIVND come from the germline V gene (reference sequence). Template material for amplifying TCR beta CDR3 regions consisted of RNA transcripts. HTBI primers were used for first-round RT-PCR of the TCR CDR3. TCRdb reanalysed the multiplex PCR reads using MiXCR and keeps one entry per CDR3 protein. The table shows hundreds of thousands of distinct CDR3 sequences, with about 16% occurring only once.

Sequenced sample: blood. The sequence was collected from a woman between 40 and 55 years old with Graves' ophthalmopathy. The chain joins TRBV19 to TRBJ1-1; D is unclear. CDR3 nucleotides: TGTGCCACCTCTATGAGGTTATCTGCTTTCTTT. This gives the protein CATSMRLSAFF.